This TCR beta chain comes out of a study of blood T cell repertoires in COVID-19. Profiling relied on immunoSEQ multiplex PCR, and the TCRdb table lists in-frame clones only, not all of them. The data hold over 400,000 clones, with roughly 91% observed a single time. The CDR3 sequence is 15 residues long. V lost 0 bases and J lost 5, with 13 bases in between. Germline CDR1 is SGHAT and CDR2 is FQNNGV. The specimen was peripheral blood. The TCR sequence derives from a woman aged 50 to 65 with COVID-19, enrolled during active disease. V gene TRBV11-2 combines with J gene TRBJ2-5; the D gene is possibly TRBD2 (5 bases). The CDR3 DNA reads TGTGCCAGCAGCTTAGATTCCGGGAATGGGGAGACCCAGTACTTC. Protein: CASSLDSGNGETQYF.